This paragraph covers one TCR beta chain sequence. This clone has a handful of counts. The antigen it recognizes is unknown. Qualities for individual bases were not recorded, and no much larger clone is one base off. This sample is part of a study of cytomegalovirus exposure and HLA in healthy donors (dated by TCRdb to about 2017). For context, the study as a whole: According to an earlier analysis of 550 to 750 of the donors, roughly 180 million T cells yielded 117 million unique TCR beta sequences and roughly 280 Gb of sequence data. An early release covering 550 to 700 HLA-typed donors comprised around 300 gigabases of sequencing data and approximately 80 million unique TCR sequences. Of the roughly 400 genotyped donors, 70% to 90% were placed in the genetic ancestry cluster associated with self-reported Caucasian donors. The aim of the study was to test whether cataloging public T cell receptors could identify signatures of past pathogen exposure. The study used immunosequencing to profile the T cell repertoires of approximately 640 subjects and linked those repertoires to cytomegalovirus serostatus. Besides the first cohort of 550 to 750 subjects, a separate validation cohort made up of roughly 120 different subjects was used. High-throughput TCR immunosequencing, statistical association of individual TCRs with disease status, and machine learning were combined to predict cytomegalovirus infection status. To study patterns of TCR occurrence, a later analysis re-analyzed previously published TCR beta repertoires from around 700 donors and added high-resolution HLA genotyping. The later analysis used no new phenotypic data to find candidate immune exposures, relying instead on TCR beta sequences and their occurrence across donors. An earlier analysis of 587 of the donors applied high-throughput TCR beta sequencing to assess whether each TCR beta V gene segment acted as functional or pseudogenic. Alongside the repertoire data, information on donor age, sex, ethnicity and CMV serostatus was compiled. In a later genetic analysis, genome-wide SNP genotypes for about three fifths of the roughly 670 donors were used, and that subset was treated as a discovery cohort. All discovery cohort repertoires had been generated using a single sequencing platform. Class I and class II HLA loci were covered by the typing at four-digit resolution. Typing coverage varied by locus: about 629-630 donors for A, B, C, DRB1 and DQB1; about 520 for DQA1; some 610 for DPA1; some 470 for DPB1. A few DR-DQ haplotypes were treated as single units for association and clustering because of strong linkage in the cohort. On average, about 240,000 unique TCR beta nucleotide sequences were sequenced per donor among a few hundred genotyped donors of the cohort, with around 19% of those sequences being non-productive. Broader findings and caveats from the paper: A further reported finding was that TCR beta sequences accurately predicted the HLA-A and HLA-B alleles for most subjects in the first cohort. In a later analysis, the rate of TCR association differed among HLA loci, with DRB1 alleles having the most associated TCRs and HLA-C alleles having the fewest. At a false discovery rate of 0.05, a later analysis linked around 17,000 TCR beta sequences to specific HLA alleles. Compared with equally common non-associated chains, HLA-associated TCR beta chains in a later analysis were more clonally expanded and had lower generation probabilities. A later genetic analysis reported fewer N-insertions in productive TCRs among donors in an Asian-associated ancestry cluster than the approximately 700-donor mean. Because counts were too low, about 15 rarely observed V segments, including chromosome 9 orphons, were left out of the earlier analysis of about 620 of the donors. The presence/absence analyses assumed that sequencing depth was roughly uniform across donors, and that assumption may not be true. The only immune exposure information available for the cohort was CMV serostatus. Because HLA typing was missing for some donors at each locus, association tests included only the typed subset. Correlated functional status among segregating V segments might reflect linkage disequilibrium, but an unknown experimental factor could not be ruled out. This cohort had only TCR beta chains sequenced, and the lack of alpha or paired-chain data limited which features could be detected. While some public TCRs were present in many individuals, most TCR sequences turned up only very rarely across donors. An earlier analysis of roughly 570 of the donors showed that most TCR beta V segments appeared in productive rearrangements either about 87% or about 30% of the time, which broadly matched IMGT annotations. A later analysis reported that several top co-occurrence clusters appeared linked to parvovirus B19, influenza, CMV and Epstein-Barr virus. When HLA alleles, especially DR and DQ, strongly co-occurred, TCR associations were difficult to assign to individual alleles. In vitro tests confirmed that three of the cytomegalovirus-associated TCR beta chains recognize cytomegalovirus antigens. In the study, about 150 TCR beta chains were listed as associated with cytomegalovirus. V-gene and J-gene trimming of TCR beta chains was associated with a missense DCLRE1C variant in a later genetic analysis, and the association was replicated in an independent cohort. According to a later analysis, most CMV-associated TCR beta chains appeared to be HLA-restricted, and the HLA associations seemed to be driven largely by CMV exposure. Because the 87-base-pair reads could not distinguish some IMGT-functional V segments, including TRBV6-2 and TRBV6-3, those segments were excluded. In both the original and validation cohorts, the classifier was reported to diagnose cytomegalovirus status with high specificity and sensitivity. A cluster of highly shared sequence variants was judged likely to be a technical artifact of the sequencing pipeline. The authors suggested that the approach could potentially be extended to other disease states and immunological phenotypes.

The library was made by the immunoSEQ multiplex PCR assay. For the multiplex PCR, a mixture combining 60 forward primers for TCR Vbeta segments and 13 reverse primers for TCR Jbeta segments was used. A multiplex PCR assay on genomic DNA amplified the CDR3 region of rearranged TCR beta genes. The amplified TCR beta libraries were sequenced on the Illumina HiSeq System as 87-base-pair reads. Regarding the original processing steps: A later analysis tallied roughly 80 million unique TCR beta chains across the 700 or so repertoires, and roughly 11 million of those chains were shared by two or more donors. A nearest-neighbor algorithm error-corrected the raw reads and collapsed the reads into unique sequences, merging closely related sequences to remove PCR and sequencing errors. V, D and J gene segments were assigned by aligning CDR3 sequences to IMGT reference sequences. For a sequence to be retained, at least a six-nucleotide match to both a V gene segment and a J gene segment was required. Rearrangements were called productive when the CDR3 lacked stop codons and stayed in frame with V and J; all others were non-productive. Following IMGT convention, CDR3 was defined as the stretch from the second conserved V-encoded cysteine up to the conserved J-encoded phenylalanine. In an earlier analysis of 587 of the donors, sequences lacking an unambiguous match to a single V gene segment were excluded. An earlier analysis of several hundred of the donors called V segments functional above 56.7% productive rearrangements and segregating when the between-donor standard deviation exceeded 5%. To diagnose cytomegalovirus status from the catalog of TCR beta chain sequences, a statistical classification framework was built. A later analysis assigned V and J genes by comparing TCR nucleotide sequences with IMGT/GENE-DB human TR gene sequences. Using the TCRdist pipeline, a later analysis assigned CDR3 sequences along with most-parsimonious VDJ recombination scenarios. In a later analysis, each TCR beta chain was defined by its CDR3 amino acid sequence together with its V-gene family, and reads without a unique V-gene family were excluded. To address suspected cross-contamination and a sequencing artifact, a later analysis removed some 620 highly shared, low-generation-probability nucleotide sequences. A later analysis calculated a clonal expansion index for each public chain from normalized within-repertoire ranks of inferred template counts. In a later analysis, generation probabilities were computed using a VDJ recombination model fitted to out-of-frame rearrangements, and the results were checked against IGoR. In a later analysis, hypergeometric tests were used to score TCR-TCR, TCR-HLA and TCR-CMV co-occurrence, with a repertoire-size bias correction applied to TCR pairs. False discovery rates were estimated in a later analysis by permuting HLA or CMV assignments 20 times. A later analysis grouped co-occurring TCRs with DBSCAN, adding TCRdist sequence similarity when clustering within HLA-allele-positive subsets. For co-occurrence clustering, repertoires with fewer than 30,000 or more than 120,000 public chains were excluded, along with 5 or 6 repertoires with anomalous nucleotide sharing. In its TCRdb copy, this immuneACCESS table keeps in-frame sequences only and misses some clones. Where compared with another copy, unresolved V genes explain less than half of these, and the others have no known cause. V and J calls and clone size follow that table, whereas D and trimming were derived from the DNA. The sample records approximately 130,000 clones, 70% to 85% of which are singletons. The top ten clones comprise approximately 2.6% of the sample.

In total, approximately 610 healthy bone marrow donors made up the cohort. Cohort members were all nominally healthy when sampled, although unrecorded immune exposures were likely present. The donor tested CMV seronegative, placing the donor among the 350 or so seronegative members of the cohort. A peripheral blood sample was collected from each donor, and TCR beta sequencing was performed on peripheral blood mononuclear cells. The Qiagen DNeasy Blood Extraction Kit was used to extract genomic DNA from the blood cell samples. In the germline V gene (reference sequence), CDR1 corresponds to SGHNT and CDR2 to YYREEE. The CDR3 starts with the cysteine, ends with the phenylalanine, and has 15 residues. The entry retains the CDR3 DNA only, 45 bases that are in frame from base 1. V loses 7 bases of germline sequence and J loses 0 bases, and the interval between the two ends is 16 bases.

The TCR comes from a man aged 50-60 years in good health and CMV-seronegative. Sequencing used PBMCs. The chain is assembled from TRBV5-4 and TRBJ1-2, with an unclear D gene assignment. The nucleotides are TGTGCCAGCGCCTTGAGGTCGGGAGCTAACTATGGCTACACCTTC. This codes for CASALRSGANYGYTF.